The T cell receptor beta chain described here comes from a study of OX40 agonist ivuxolimab in advanced cancers. Produced via immunoSEQ multiplex PCR; TCRdb's table is partial and in-frame only. Of more than 65,000 clones in the sample, 70% to 90% were seen once. The sample in question was CD4+ or CD8+ T cells sorted from blood, obtained in a trial of the OX40 agonist ivuxolimab. This clonotype originated in an adult with an advanced solid tumor such as melanoma, head and neck, liver or kidney cancer.

In nucleotides, the CDR3 is TGTGCCAGCAGTTCTGATAGTAACACCGGGGAGCTGTTTTTT. Translation gives CASSSDSNTGELFF. The genes are TRBV27 and TRBJ2-2; D remains unclear. CDR1 MNHEY and CDR2 SMNVEV come from the germline V gene (reference sequence). CDR3 size: 14 residues. Trimming shortened V by 4 bases and J by 2 bases, and 8 bases separated the two germline ends.